This is a list of T cell receptor beta chains from one sample in a study of blood T cell repertoires in COVID-19. Sequenced by immunoSEQ multiplex PCR; TCRdb stores in-frame clones only, minus some. In the table there are some 250,000 clones, approximately 80% of which are singletons. Material for sequencing was peripheral blood. The receptor set was obtained from a woman aged 80 or older with acute or convalescent COVID-19. The CDR3 runs from the conserved cysteine through the conserved F or W. The order of the fields is clone size, D gene, J gene, V gene, CDR3 DNA, CDR3 protein. A D gene is named only where the DNA matches it firmly. Clone size is given for some rows only: seen once, a few or many times, or a class if the clone is expanded.

NA,NA,TRBJ1-5,TRBV2,TGTGCCAGCAGGGACAGTAGCAATCAGCCCCAGCATTTT,CASRDSSNQPQHF
once,NA,TRBJ1-2,TRBV5-6,TGTGCCAGCAGCTCTTTTGGGGGCGCAGGCTATGGCTACACCTTC,CASSSFGGAGYGYTF
NA,TRBD2,TRBJ2-1,TRBV5-1,TGCGCCAGCAGCTCCGGGACTAGCGACGGTGAGCAGTTCTTC,CASSSGTSDGEQFF
once,NA,TRBJ2-7,TRBV10-2,TGCGCCAGCAGTACGACTAGCTACGAGCAGTACTTC,CASSTTSYEQYF
NA,NA,TRBJ1-2,TRBV6-6,TGTGCCAGCAGTTCTATTTCGACAGGTGCTGACTATGGCTACACCTTC,CASSSISTGADYGYTF
NA,NA,TRBJ2-1,TRBV27,TGTGCCAGCAGTACAGGGTACGGTGAGCAGTTCTTC,CASSTGYGEQFF
NA,NA,TRBJ1-5,TRBV10-3,TGTGCCATCAGTGAGTCGTCAGATAGCAATCAGCCCCAGCATTTT,CAISESSDSNQPQHF
NA,NA,TRBJ2-1,TRBV15,TGTGCCACCAGCAGAGATGAGGTCCTCAATGAGCAGTTCTTC,CATSRDEVLNEQFF
NA,TRBD2,TRBJ2-1,TRBV15,TGTGCCACCAGCAGAGATATCCTAGCGGGCTACAATGAGCAGTTCTTC,CATSRDILAGYNEQFF
NA,NA,TRBJ2-7,TRBV29-1,TGCAGCGGGGGGTCTGTGGGGGCTCCCTACGAGCAGTACTTC,CSGGSVGAPYEQYF
many,NA,TRBJ2-2,TRBV2,TGTGCCAGCAAACGCGAGCAGGGAGGCACCGGGGAGCTGTTTTTT,CASKREQGGTGELFF
NA,NA,TRBJ1-1,TRBV21-1,TGTGCCAGCCGAGGATCCGAACCAGAAGCTTTCTTT,CASRGSEPEAFF
NA,NA,TRBJ1-2,TRBV6-1,TGTGCCAGCAGTGAAGCAGGGGCCGTTTATGGCTACACCTTC,CASSEAGAVYGYTF
NA,NA,TRBJ2-7,TRBV3-1/TRBV3-2,TGTGCCAGCAGCCGCGAGGCGGGGACCTACGAGCAGTACTTC,CASSREAGTYEQYF